This is a list of T cell receptor beta chains from one sample in a study of T cells after yellow fever vaccination. One entry per CDR3 protein results from TCRdb running MiXCR on the 5' RACE reads. The sample yields about 69,000 distinct CDR3 sequences, around 5% seen once. Source: CD4+ T cells sorted from PBMCs, taken more than 13 days after the first yellow fever vaccination. These receptors all come from a man aged 18 to 29 who received the YFV17D yellow fever vaccine. The CDR3 runs from the conserved cysteine through the conserved F or W. The D gene is left open where the match is weak. Clone sizes are shown as once, few or many counts, or a class when the clone is expanded.

size,V,D,J,DNA,CDR3
many,TRBV7-2,TRBD1,TRBJ2-2,TGTGCCTACAGCCAGGGGGCAGTATACGGGGAGCTGTTTTTT,CAYSQGAVYGELFF
many,TRBV6-1,NA,TRBJ1-1,TGTGCCAGCAGTGAAGCCCTTGGGATCGCGAGAGGTGAAGCTTTCTTT,CASSEALGIARGEAFF
many,TRBV3-1,NA,TRBJ2-4,TGTGCCAGCAGCCATTCAGGGAATTCCAAAAACATTCAGTACTTC,CASSHSGNSKNIQYF
many,TRBV10-3,TRBD1,TRBJ2-3,TGTGCCATCAGGGGAGACAGGGGGCGCACAGATACGCAGTATTTT,CAIRGDRGRTDTQYF
many,TRBV4-3,NA,TRBJ1-2,TGCGCCAGCAGCCAAGTCCGAAGTTCAGACTATGGCTACACCTTC,CASSQVRSSDYGYTF
many,TRBV4-1,NA,TRBJ2-1,TGCGCCAGTAACGGAGGGTTTACCGCCCATGGTGAGCAGTTCTTC,CASNGGFTAHGEQFF
many,TRBV6-5,NA,TRBJ1-4,TGTGCCAGCAGCCTACCCCGGACGGGAGAAAAACTGTTTTTT,CASSLPRTGEKLFF
many,TRBV20-1,TRBD2,TRBJ2-1,TGCAGTGCCGCACTAGCGGGCTCTTTTTACAATGAGCAGTTCTTC,CSAALAGSFYNEQFF
many,TRBV18,NA,TRBJ1-1,TGTGCCAGCTCGTCGTCGGGACAACAGAACACTGAAGCTTTCTTT,CASSSSGQQNTEAFF
many,TRBV5-6,NA,TRBJ1-6,TGTGCCAGCAGCTTGCGGGAACAGAGCTCCTATAATTCACCCCTCCACTTT,CASSLREQSSYNSPLHF
many,TRBV7-6,NA,TRBJ2-7,TGTGCCAGCAGCTCTAGAAGGCGTGACAGCTCCTACGAGCAGTACTTC,CASSSRRRDSSYEQYF